The rows below give T cell receptor beta chains drawn from one sample of a study of OX40 agonist ivuxolimab in advanced cancers. Clones were read by immunoSEQ multiplex PCR, and TCRdb kept only the in-frame ones, dropping some. The table records some 74,000 clones, around 94% of them present only once. The sequenced sample was CD4+ or CD8+ T cells sorted from blood, obtained in a trial of the OX40 agonist ivuxolimab. The receptors here all came from an adult with an advanced solid tumor such as melanoma, head and neck, liver or kidney cancer. CDR3s include the opening cysteine and the closing phenylalanine or tryptophan. A D gene is named only where the DNA matches it firmly. Only some rows state a clone size, as once, few, many or a class for expanded clones.

j_call clone_size v_call d_call cdr3_nt cdr3_aa
TRBJ1-4 NA TRBV18 NA TGTGCCAGCTCACTTCGACAGGAAACTAATGAAAAACTGTTTTTT CASSLRQETNEKLFF
TRBJ1-1 NA TRBV5-1 NA TGCGCCAGCAGCTTTGGTCAGGGATTAGACACTGAAGCTTTCTTT CASSFGQGLDTEAFF
TRBJ2-7 NA TRBV9 NA TGTGCCAGCAGCGCGGGGAATCCCTACGAGCAGTACTTC CASSAGNPYEQYF
TRBJ2-1 NA TRBV28 NA TGTGCCAGCAGTCCGTCGAGCTCCTACAATGAGCAGTTCTTC CASSPSSSYNEQFF
TRBJ2-7 NA TRBV27 NA TGTGCCAGCAGTCACCCAGGGGGGGAGCAGTACTTC CASSHPGGEQYF
TRBJ2-3 NA TRBV7-2 TRBD2 TGTGCCAGCAGCCCTACTGACGGGAGGGGGGGAGATACGCAGTATTTT CASSPTDGRGGDTQYF
TRBJ2-2 NA TRBV7-2 NA TGTGCCAGCACCTCGTCTACTGGGACGGCCACCGGGGAGCTGTTTTTT CASTSSTGTATGELFF
TRBJ2-1 NA TRBV10-3 NA TGTGCCATCAGTGGAGCTTTATATGAGCAGTTCTTC CAISGALYEQFF
TRBJ2-7 NA TRBV28 NA TGTGCCAGCGGGGGGAGAGGAGGCTACGAGCAGTACTTC CASGGRGGYEQYF
TRBJ2-7 NA TRBV7-9 NA TGTGCCAGCAGCTCCGATAGTAACTACGAGCAGTACTTC CASSSDSNYEQYF
TRBJ2-7 NA TRBV19 TRBD2 TGTGCCAGTAGTATTGGGCTAGCGGTGGAGGACGAGCAGTACTTC CASSIGLAVEDEQYF
TRBJ2-6 NA TRBV27 NA TGTGCCAGCAGTTTATCCCCGTCGAATCCTGGGGCCAACGTCCTGACTTTC CASSLSPSNPGANVLTF
TRBJ2-7 NA TRBV28 TRBD2 TGTGCCAGCAGTTTTCAGACTAGCGGGAACGACTACGAGCAGTACTTC CASSFQTSGNDYEQYF
TRBJ2-5 NA TRBV4-2 TRBD2 TGTGCCAGCAGCCAATCACTAGCGGGGATAGAGACCCAGTACTTC CASSQSLAGIETQYF
TRBJ1-4 NA TRBV20-1 NA TGCAGTGCTAATGAAAAACTGTTTTTT CSANEKLFF
TRBJ2-1 NA TRBV7-8 TRBD2 TGTGCCAGCAGCCCAGGCGGACTAGCGGGTTGGAATGAGCAGTTCTTC CASSPGGLAGWNEQFF
TRBJ1-2 NA TRBV7-9 TRBD1 TGTGCCAGCAGCTATGGACAGGCCTATGGCTACACCTTC CASSYGQAYGYTF
TRBJ1-3 once TRBV4-3 NA TGCGCCAGCAGCCCATTCGGCGGGGGTAGCTCTGGAAACACCATATATTTT CASSPFGGGSSGNTIYF
TRBJ1-2 NA TRBV7-8 TRBD1 TGTGCCAGCAGCCCTGTGGGGGACAGGGGGCCTTATGGCTACACCTTC CASSPVGDRGPYGYTF
TRBJ2-3 NA TRBV6-1 TRBD2 TGTGCCAGCAGTGGGGGACTAGCGGGAGCAGATACGCAGTATTTT CASSGGLAGADTQYF
TRBJ1-1 NA TRBV5-1 TRBD1 TGCGCCAGCAGCTTGTCCTCGACAGGGTTGAACACTGAAGCTTTCTTT CASSLSSTGLNTEAFF
TRBJ1-1 NA TRBV5-6 NA TGTGCCAGCAGCAACCGCTTGGGTGGCACTGAAGCTTTCTTT CASSNRLGGTEAFF
TRBJ1-5 NA TRBV28 NA TGTGCCAGCAGTTTACCAGGGGCTATCAATCAGCCCCAGCATTTT CASSLPGAINQPQHF
TRBJ2-7 NA TRBV15 NA TGTGCCACCAGCAGCACACGCACCGAGCAGTACTTC CATSSTRTEQYF
TRBJ2-1 NA TRBV6-5 TRBD2 TGTGCCAGCAGTTACTCTGCGGCGGGGGACAATGAGCAGTTCTTC CASSYSAAGDNEQFF
TRBJ1-2 once TRBV29-1 TRBD1 TGCAGCGTTGATGACGGACAGGGGGAAGATGGCTACACCTTC CSVDDGQGEDGYTF
TRBJ2-1 once TRBV7-9 NA TGTGCCAGCAGCCAAGGGAGAGGGATGAGCTCCTACAATGAGCAGTTCTTC CASSQGRGMSSYNEQFF
TRBJ1-2 once TRBV2 NA TGTGCCATCCACCTCGGACGGGGAGCCGGGGATGGCTACACCTTC CAIHLGRGAGDGYTF
TRBJ2-7 few TRBV28 TRBD1 TGTGCCAGCAGTTACAGGGGGCAATACGAGCAGTACTTC CASSYRGQYEQYF
TRBJ2-7 once TRBV4-1 NA TGCGCCAGCAGTGGCAGGGACTACGAGCAGTACTTC CASSGRDYEQYF
TRBJ2-1 NA TRBV15 NA TGTGCCACCAGCAGACGCAGGGGCGGGAGTCATGAGCAGTTCTTC CATSRRRGGSHEQFF
TRBJ1-2 NA TRBV11-2 NA TGTGCCAGCAGCTACCTCACCTCGCAGGGGCTGAGGTATGGCTACACCTTC CASSYLTSQGLRYGYTF
TRBJ1-1 NA TRBV23-1 TRBD1 TGCGCCAGCAGTCAACCGGACAGGACCAACACTGAAGCTTTCTTT CASSQPDRTNTEAFF
TRBJ2-2 NA TRBV27 NA TGTGCCAGCACCCTCATGGGATGGGGGAACACCGGGGAGCTGTTTTTT CASTLMGWGNTGELFF
TRBJ2-1 NA TRBV5-4 NA TGTGCCAGCAGCTCCGCCCGGGGGATCAATGAGCAGTTCTTC CASSSARGINEQFF
TRBJ1-5 NA TRBV6-1 NA TGTGCCAGCAGTACCGGACAGCCCCAGCATTTT CASSTGQPQHF
TRBJ2-5 NA TRBV28 NA TGTGCCAGCTCAGATGGCCAATCGGCGAGAGAGACCCAGTACTTC CASSDGQSARETQYF
TRBJ2-7 NA TRBV5-5 NA TGTGCCAGCAGCTTGGTAACCCCGGGGACCTACGAGCAGTACTTC CASSLVTPGTYEQYF
TRBJ2-7 NA TRBV1 NA TGCACCAGCAGCCGTGGGGGACAGTGCGCCTACGAGCAGTACTTC CTSSRGGQCAYEQYF
TRBJ1-5 NA TRBV9 TRBD1 TGTGCCAGCAGCCCCAGGGACAGTAGCAATCAGCCCCAGCATTTT CASSPRDSSNQPQHF
TRBJ2-3 once TRBV15 NA TGTGCCACCAGCAGGGGCACAGATACGCAGTATTTT CATSRGTDTQYF
TRBJ2-7 NA TRBV6-5 TRBD2 TGTGCCAGCAGTGGACTAGCGGACGCCGAGCAGTACTTC CASSGLADAEQYF
TRBJ1-1 NA TRBV5-1 NA TGCGCCAGCAGCTTGGGACAGTCGAGGAACACTGAAGCTTTCTTT CASSLGQSRNTEAFF
TRBJ2-7 NA TRBV19 NA TGTGCCACCAGGCAGCGGGCGGACTACGAGCAGTACTTC CATRQRADYEQYF
TRBJ1-6 NA TRBV18 TRBD1 TGTGCCAGCTCAGCGGACAGGGTTCAGTATAATTCACCCCTCCACTTT CASSADRVQYNSPLHF
TRBJ2-1 NA TRBV7-3 TRBD1 TGTGCCAGCAGCCGGACAGGGGGACGGTACAATGAGCAGTTCTTC CASSRTGGRYNEQFF
TRBJ2-1 NA TRBV2 TRBD2 TGTGCCAGCCCAAGGGAGACAATACTAGCGGGGGGCTCCAATGAGCAGTTCTTC CASPRETILAGGSNEQFF
TRBJ2-1 NA TRBV28 TRBD2 TGTGCCAGCAGTTCCCTCCAGCGGGGATACAATGAGCAGTTCTTC CASSSLQRGYNEQFF